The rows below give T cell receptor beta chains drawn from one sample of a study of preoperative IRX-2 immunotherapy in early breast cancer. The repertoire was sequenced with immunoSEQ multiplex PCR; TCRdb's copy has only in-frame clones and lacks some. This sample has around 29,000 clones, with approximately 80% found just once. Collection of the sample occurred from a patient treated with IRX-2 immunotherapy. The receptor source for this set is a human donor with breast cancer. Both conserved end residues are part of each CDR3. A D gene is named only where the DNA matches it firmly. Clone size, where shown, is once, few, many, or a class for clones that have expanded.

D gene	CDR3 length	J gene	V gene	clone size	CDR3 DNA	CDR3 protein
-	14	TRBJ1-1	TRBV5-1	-	TGCGCCAGCAGCGTGGCGGGCCAGATCACTGAAGCTTTCTTT	CASSVAGQITEAFF
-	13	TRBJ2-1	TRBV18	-	TGTGCCAGCTCACCTATAGCGGACAATGAGCAGTTCTTC	CASSPIADNEQFF
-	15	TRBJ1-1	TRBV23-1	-	TGCGCCAGCAACCAATTGTGGGGGCGAAGCACTGAAGCTTTCTTT	CASNQLWGRSTEAFF
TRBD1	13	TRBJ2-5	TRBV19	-	TGTGCCAGTAGTGGATACAGGGGGGAGACCCAGTACTTC	CASSGYRGETQYF
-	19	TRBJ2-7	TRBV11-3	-	TGTGCCAGCATCCGAAGGAGGATCCCGCAACATACCCTGGGGAACGAGCAGTACTTC	CASIRRRIPQHTLGNEQYF
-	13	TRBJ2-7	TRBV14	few	TGTGCCAGCAGCCAAGGATTCGGATACGAGCAGTACTTC	CASSQGFGYEQYF
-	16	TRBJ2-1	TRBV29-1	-	TGCAGCGTTGAAGATGTTGGGCTAGCGTCCTACAATGAGCAGTTCTTC	CSVEDVGLASYNEQFF
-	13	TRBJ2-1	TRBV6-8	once	TGTGCCAGCAGTTGGGGGACTTCAGGTGAGCAGTTCTTC	CASSWGTSGEQFF
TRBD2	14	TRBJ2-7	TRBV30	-	TGTGCCTGGAGTGGGCGAGCGGGGGGGTATGAGCAGTACTTC	CAWSGRAGGYEQYF
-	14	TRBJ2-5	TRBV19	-	TGTGCCAGTAGTATGGGGTGGGGGGCAGAGACCCAGTACTTC	CASSMGWGAETQYF
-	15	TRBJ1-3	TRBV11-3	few	TGTGCCAGCAGCCGGACCTGGGGGGCTGGAAACACCATATATTTT	CASSRTWGAGNTIYF
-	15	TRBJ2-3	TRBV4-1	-	TGCGCCAGCAGCCAAAATACAGCCGAGGGAGATACGCAGTATTTT	CASSQNTAEGDTQYF
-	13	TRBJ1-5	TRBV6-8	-	TGTGCCAGCAGCCGAAATGGAGTTCAGCCCCAGCATTTT	CASSRNGVQPQHF
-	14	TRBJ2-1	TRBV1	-	TGCGCCAGCAGCCAACCCATAACAGGCCCTGAGCAGTTCTTC	CASSQPITGPEQFF
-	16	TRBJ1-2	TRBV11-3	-	TGTGCCAGCAGCTTAGGAAGGGGGGGCCTGAACTATGGCTACACCTTC	CASSLGRGGLNYGYTF
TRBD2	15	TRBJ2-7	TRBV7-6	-	TGTGCCAGCAGCTTGTCTCTAGCGGGAGGAGGCGAGCAGTACTTC	CASSLSLAGGGEQYF
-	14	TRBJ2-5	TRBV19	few	TGTGCCAGTAGTATGCCGGGACGAAGGGAGACCCAGTACTTC	CASSMPGRRETQYF
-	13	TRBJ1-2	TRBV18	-	TGTGCCAGCTCACCAGCAGGGGACGATGGCTACACCTTC	CASSPAGDDGYTF
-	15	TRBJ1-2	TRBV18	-	TGTGCCAGCTCACCATCTCCCAGGGCCAACTATGGCTACACCTTC	CASSPSPRANYGYTF
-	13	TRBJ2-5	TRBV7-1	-	TGTGCCAGCAGCTTAACCTTGGGGTTGACCCAGTACTTC	CASSLTLGLTQYF
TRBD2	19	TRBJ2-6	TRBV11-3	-	TGTGCCAGCAGCAACTTTCGGGGGGTATTTCGTTCTGGGGCCAACGTCCTGACTTTC	CASSNFRGVFRSGANVLTF
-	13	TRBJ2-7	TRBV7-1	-	TGTGCCAGCAGCCAACAACGGTGGTACGAGCAGTACTTC	CASSQQRWYEQYF